A single TCR beta chain is shown here with its context. Its antigen is undetermined. These donors counted as nominally healthy when sampled, but unrecorded immune exposures were likely. Germline CDR1 is SGHTA and CDR2 is FQGNSA. Between the trimmed V and J ends, which lost 6 bases and 4 bases, there was a span of 11 bases. The CDR3 is 13 amino acids. This specimen comes from a study of cytomegalovirus exposure and HLA in healthy donors. Regarding the study as a whole: The sole available immune exposure information was CMV serostatus. In a later analysis, a missense DCLRE1C variant was linked to TCR beta V- and J-gene trimming. In vitro confirmation showed three CMV-associated chains to be CMV antigen specific.

PCR involved 60 Vbeta and 13 Jbeta primers. Assay used: immunoSEQ multiplex PCR; TCRdb lists only in-frame clones, some missing. The sample has 150,000 to 250,000 clones; 70% to 80% are singletons. Sequencing was done on a sample of PBMCs. This receptor was obtained from a man aged 25 to 45 in good health and CMV-seronegative. V gene TRBV7-2 combines with J gene TRBJ2-3; weak D call: TRBD2 (5 bases). The CDR3 protein is CASRTSGADTQYF. The CDR3 nucleotides are TGTGCCAGCAGGACGAGCGGCGCAGATACGCAGTATTTT.